This TCR beta chain was retrieved from a study of blood T cell repertoires in COVID-19. The CDR3 length is 16 residues. Germline CDR1 reads MNHEY; CDR2 reads SMNVEV (reference sequence). V shed 4 bases and J 7 bases; nucleotides not matched to a gene: 14. Profiled with immunoSEQ multiplex PCR; TCRdb holds only in-frame clones, not every one. The data contain under 200,000 clones, approximately 80% of them seen just once; the ten biggest clones take up less than 7%. This TCR was sampled from a man in his 60s with acute or convalescent COVID-19. J is TRBJ1-1 and V is TRBV27, with 8 bases aligning to TRBD1. The material sequenced was peripheral blood. CDR3 in amino acids: CASSSPRTGKPHEAFF. CDR3 nucleotides: TGTGCCAGCAGTTCCCCCCGGACAGGGAAACCCCATGAAGCTTTCTTT.